These T cell receptor beta chains were read from a single sample in a study of blood T cell repertoires in COVID-19. Generated by immunoSEQ multiplex PCR, the TCRdb table keeps only in-frame clones and is missing some. The table has roughly 250,000 clones, 83% seen once; the top ten hold roughly 8.7%. The sample taken for sequencing was peripheral blood. The receptors come from a man in his forties with active or convalescent COVID-19. Both conserved end residues are part of each CDR3. A D gene is named only where the DNA matches it firmly. Size is omitted from some rows. Given values are once, few, many or a class for expanded clones.

clone_size d_call j_call v_call cdr3_nt cdr3_aa
once NA TRBJ1-5 TRBV5-5 TGTGCCAGCAGCTTAATAGATCAGCCCCAGCATTTT CASSLIDQPQHF
NA NA TRBJ1-2 TRBV18 TGTGCCAGCTCACTAGCGGGAGATGGCTACACCTTC CASSLAGDGYTF
NA NA TRBJ2-3 TRBV12-1 TGTGCCAGCAGCTCACTAGCGGGGCCAACCACAGATACGCAGTATTTT CASSSLAGPTTDTQYF
NA NA TRBJ2-7 TRBV7-9 TGTGCCAGCAGGCGGGACGGCGGTAGCTACGAGCAGTACTTC CASRRDGGSYEQYF
NA NA TRBJ1-1 TRBV12-3/TRBV12-4 TGTGCCAGCAAGCTCCGAGTCACTGAAGCTTTCTTT CASKLRVTEAFF
NA NA TRBJ2-1 TRBV19 TGTGCCAGTAGTATAGATATGCGGGGACCCTACAATGAGCAGTTCTTC CASSIDMRGPYNEQFF
NA NA TRBJ1-6 TRBV12-5 TGTGCTAGTGGTTTGGGGACAACGGGAGATTCACCCCTCCACTTT CASGLGTTGDSPLHF
NA NA TRBJ2-7 TRBV5-4 TGTGCCAGCGGAGGGCCCCAGGGTGGGATTAAGGACGAGCAGTACTTC CASGGPQGGIKDEQYF
NA TRBD1 TRBJ2-7 TRBV6-5 TGTGCCAGCAGCACACAGGGGAACGAGCAGTACTTC CASSTQGNEQYF
NA TRBD1 TRBJ1-3 TRBV19 TGTGCCAGTAGGAGGGACAGGGGGCAGGACACCATATATTTT CASRRDRGQDTIYF
NA NA TRBJ1-2 TRBV19 TGTGCCAGTAGCCCCCCGGACAAGGCAGGGGTGCATGGCTACACCTTC CASSPPDKAGVHGYTF
NA TRBD1 TRBJ2-5 TRBV9 TGTGCCAGCAGCGTAGCTACGACAGGGTCAGAGACCCAGTACTTC CASSVATTGSETQYF
NA TRBD1 TRBJ2-7 TRBV14 TGTGCCAGCAGCCATTGGCGACCGGGACAGGGAAACGAGCAGTACTTC CASSHWRPGQGNEQYF
NA TRBD2 TRBJ2-1 TRBV6-1 TGTGCCAGCAGTGAATATCTGCGGGAGGTCGCCTACAATGAGCAGTTCTTC CASSEYLREVAYNEQFF
NA NA TRBJ2-4 TRBV11-2 TGTGCCAGCAGCCGACCAGGCGGGGGCAAGGACATTCAGTACTTC CASSRPGGGKDIQYF
NA TRBD1 TRBJ1-1 TRBV6-6 TGTGCCAGCAACACCGGGACAGGGGTGGAGAACACTGAAGCTTTCTTT CASNTGTGVENTEAFF
NA NA TRBJ2-7 TRBV27 TGTGCCAGCAGTTTGGACAACTCCTACGAGCAGTACTTC CASSLDNSYEQYF
NA NA TRBJ1-1 TRBV19 TGTGCCAGTAGTATTCCAGGGGCCAGGAACACTGAAGCTTTCTTT CASSIPGARNTEAFF
NA NA TRBJ2-3 TRBV10-3 TGTGCCATCAGTGCAGGGGAATTAGATACGCAGTATTTT CAISAGELDTQYF
once TRBD2 TRBJ2-3 TRBV6-2/TRBV6-3 TGTGCCAGCAGTTCCCCTCGGACTAGCGGGGGGGAAGATACGCAGTATTTT CASSSPRTSGGEDTQYF
NA NA TRBJ1-1 TRBV16 TGTGCCAGCAGCCGAGTGGGCTCCGACACTGAAGCTTTCTTT CASSRVGSDTEAFF
NA NA TRBJ1-4 TRBV28 TGTGCCAGCAGTTTACAGGGTCCTAATGAAAAACTGTTTTTT CASSLQGPNEKLFF
NA TRBD1 TRBJ1-5 TRBV10-3 TGTGCCAGTGGACAGGGGGGGAATCAGCCCCAGCATTTT CASGQGGNQPQHF
NA NA TRBJ1-1 TRBV19 TGTGCCAGTAGTACCACCTATGGACTGCCCAACACTGAAGCTTTCTTT CASSTTYGLPNTEAFF
NA NA TRBJ1-2 TRBV29-1 TGCAGCGTCGCGAGGGACAACCAAGGCAGTGGCTACACCTTC CSVARDNQGSGYTF
NA NA TRBJ2-1 TRBV9 TGTGCCAGCAGCGTTGGAGCCGGGAGCTCCTACAATGAGCAGTTCTTC CASSVGAGSSYNEQFF
NA TRBD1 TRBJ1-5 TRBV2 TGTGCCAGCAGGCGACAGGGGGCCGGCAATCAGCCCCAGCATTTT CASRRQGAGNQPQHF
NA NA TRBJ1-6 TRBV18 TGTGCCAGCTCACCACCGGGGGCCCATTCACCCCTCCACTTT CASSPPGAHSPLHF
NA TRBD2 TRBJ2-7 TRBV6-5 TGTGCCACCACGGGACTAGCGGGAACCCACGAGCAGTACTTC CATTGLAGTHEQYF
NA TRBD2 TRBJ2-1 TRBV24-1 TGTGCCACCAGTGTACAACTAGCGGGAGGGGATGAGCAGTTCTTC CATSVQLAGGDEQFF
NA NA TRBJ2-1 TRBV7-2 TGTGCCAGCAGCTTACATGGGGGGACGTACAATGAGCAGTTCTTC CASSLHGGTYNEQFF
NA NA TRBJ1-4 TRBV4-1 TGCGCCAGCAGCCTAAGTCAGGGGAATAATGAAAAACTGTTTTTT CASSLSQGNNEKLFF
NA NA TRBJ1-3 TRBV14 TGTGCCAGCAGCCAAACAGGGATCAACAGTGGAAACACCATATATTTT CASSQTGINSGNTIYF
NA TRBD1 TRBJ2-1 TRBV15 TGTGCCACCAGCCCCCCCACCACAGGGGGGCCCCGGAATGAGCAGTTCTTC CATSPPTTGGPRNEQFF
NA NA TRBJ2-5 TRBV27 TGTGCCAGCAGGGACATTGGCCAAGAGACCCAGTACTTC CASRDIGQETQYF
few NA TRBJ2-7 TRBV29-1 TGCAGCGTTCTCCGGACTGAGGTTGGCTACGAGCAGTACTTC CSVLRTEVGYEQYF
once TRBD1 TRBJ1-1 TRBV10-1 TGCGCCAGCAGGTTCGACAGGGCAAGCCCTGAAGCTTTCTTT CASRFDRASPEAFF
NA NA TRBJ1-2 TRBV30 TGTGCCTGGAGCAGTGCCCGCGGCTACACCTTC CAWSSARGYTF
NA TRBD1 TRBJ1-2 TRBV3-1/TRBV3-2 TGTGCCAGCAGCCAAGCGGGGACAGCCCATGGCTACACCTTC CASSQAGTAHGYTF
NA NA TRBJ2-7 TRBV30 TGTGCCTGGAGTCAAGGTAGCGGCTACGAGCAGTACTTC CAWSQGSGYEQYF
NA TRBD1 TRBJ1-5 TRBV19 TGTGCCAGTAGTCCGGGACAGGGCAATCAGCCCCAGCATTTT CASSPGQGNQPQHF
NA NA TRBJ1-2 TRBV18 TGTGCCAGCTCACCATTGGGGCCCGATCCTGGTGACGACACCTTC CASSPLGPDPGDDTF
NA TRBD1 TRBJ1-1 TRBV5-1 TGCGCCAGCAGCTTAAACCCTAAGACAGGGGGCACTGAAGCTTTCTTT CASSLNPKTGGTEAFF
NA NA TRBJ1-1 TRBV4-3 TGCGCCAGCAGCCAACCTATGCAGGGGAGAGCTGAAGCTTTCTTT CASSQPMQGRAEAFF
NA NA TRBJ2-7 TRBV21-1 TGTGCCAGCAGCAAAGCGCTCAGGACTAGCGACTACGAGCAGTACTTC CASSKALRTSDYEQYF
NA TRBD2 TRBJ2-7 TRBV7-2 TGTGCCAGCAGCTCGGGACTAGCGGGGTTCGAGCAGTACTTC CASSSGLAGFEQYF
NA NA TRBJ2-7 TRBV29-1 TGCAGCGTTGAAGTAGTTTACGAGCAGTACTTC CSVEVVYEQYF
NA TRBD1 TRBJ1-2 TRBV30 TGTGCCTGTCCCGGGACAGGTTCTGGTCCCTACTATGGCTACACCTTC CACPGTGSGPYYGYTF
NA NA TRBJ1-2 TRBV7-9 TGTGCCAGCAGCCGATCGCTTGGGGGCGCTGGCGGCTACACCTTC CASSRSLGGAGGYTF
NA NA TRBJ1-5 TRBV6-2/TRBV6-3 TGTGCCAGCAGTCGACAGGTCCATACGCAGCCCCAGCATTTT CASSRQVHTQPQHF
NA NA TRBJ1-6 TRBV5-1 TGCGCCAGCAGCCCATCTCTGGGGCAGGGAAACTATAATTCACCCCTCCACTTT CASSPSLGQGNYNSPLHF
few NA TRBJ2-2 TRBV4-1 TGCGCCAGCAGCCAAGGGGCAGGGAAGGCCGGGGAGCTGTTTTTT CASSQGAGKAGELFF
NA NA TRBJ2-2 TRBV6-5 TGTGCCAGCAGTTTGGGACTTCTCAACACCGGGGAGCTGTTTTTT CASSLGLLNTGELFF
NA NA TRBJ2-1 TRBV12-3/TRBV12-4 TGTGCCAGCAGTCCCCAGGGAAATGAGCAGTTCTTC CASSPQGNEQFF
NA TRBD2 TRBJ2-7 TRBV14 TGTGCCAGCAGCCAAGTTGGGGGACTAGCGGGCGAGCAGTACTTC CASSQVGGLAGEQYF